What follows are 18 T cell receptor beta chains derived from one specimen sequenced in a study of T cells in Graves' hyperthyroidism and ophthalmopathy. RNA transcripts were the template for amplifying TCR beta CDR3 regions. First-round RT-PCR with HTBI primers amplified the TCR CDR3 region. MiXCR, run by TCRdb on the multiplex PCR reads, gives a single entry per CDR3 protein. There are 500,000 or so distinct CDR3 sequences in the sample; 15% to 20% occur only once, and roughly a sixth lies in the top ten. The source material was blood. The receptor set was obtained from a woman aged 18-29 years with Graves' ophthalmopathy.

The chain combines TRBV29-1 with TRBJ2-5, with a weak D call TRBD1 (5 bases). Germline V CDR1 and CDR2: SQVTM, ANQGSEA. V was pared by 0 bases and J by 5 bases, with 13 bases between. This CDR3 comprises 14 residues. CDR3 loop: CSVEDSQGTETQYF. The CDR3 nucleotides are TGCAGCGTTGAAGACAGCCAGGGCACGGAGACCCAGTACTTC.

This clonotype came up many times. The gene calls are TRBV27 and TRBJ2-7; D unresolved. Per germline, CDR1 MNHEY and CDR2 SMNVEV (reference sequence). V lost 8 bases and J 2 bases, leaving 16 bases between the germline ends. The CDR3 sequence is 14 residues long. CDR3 DNA: TGTGCCAGCTCCTTTGGGCCCGACCCCTACGAGCAGTACTTC. Encoded protein: CASSFGPDPYEQYF.

This clonotype was observed once. The chain carries TRBV18 and TRBJ2-1, with unresolved D. The CDR3 runs 12 residues. The germline V gene has CDR1 KGHSH and CDR2 LQKENI. Deletions cut 2 bases from V and 8 bases from J, with 7 bases between. This chain's CDR3 is CASSPSGDEQFF. Written as DNA, the CDR3 is TGTGCCAGCTCACCATCAGGCGATGAGCAGTTCTTC.

Only a few counts were recorded for this clonotype. The junction shows a germline mismatch at one end, possibly a read error. The chain uses TRBV6-1 and TRBJ2-6; no firm D call. CDR3 size: 15 residues. Germline-derived CDR1 and CDR2 are MNHNS and SASEGT. CDR3 region: CACSDRLSGANVLTF. The CDR3 DNA reads as TGTGCCTGCAGTGATAGGCTCTCTGGGGCCAACGTCCTGACTTTC.

In its sample, this clonotype was seen a few times. V usage is TRBV18 and J usage is TRBJ2-7; unclear D gene. CDR3 length: 13 residues. V was cut by 3 bases and J by 2 bases, with 8 bases left in between. Germline assignment: CDR1 KGHSH and CDR2 LQKENI. CDR3 sequence (DNA): TGTGCCAGCTCACCGGGTGCTACCTACGAGCAGTACTTC. As protein: CASSPGATYEQYF.

This rearrangement joins TRBV12-3 or TRBV12-4 to TRBJ2-2; TRBD1 might be the D (5 bases). There are 15 residues in the CDR3. The ends were cut back, 3 bases at V and 5 bases at J, with 13 bases in the middle. As DNA, the CDR3 is TGTGCCAGCAGTTTGTGGGGCGTAGGGACCGGGGAGCTGTTTTTT. This sequence encodes CASSLWGVGTGELFF.

This clonotype was observed at least ten times. The chain joins TRBV27 to TRBJ2-7, with 7 nucleotides matching TRBD1. Germline V gene sequence: CDR1 MNHEY, CDR2 SMNVEV (reference sequence). CDR3 length: 15 residues. Germline trimming cut 5 bases from V and 5 bases from J; bases unmatched to any gene: 12. The CDR3 DNA follows: TGTGCCAGCAGTAAAGACAGGGACCGGGCCAACGAGCAGTACTTC. It codes for CASSKDRDRANEQYF.

This clonotype was observed at least ten times. The chain employs TRBV5-1 and TRBJ2-7; D unclear. The CDR3 runs to 13 residues. Trimming removed 4 bases from V and 2 bases from J, with 10 bases in between. The germline V gene encodes CDR1 SGHRS and CDR2 YFSETQ. CDR3 in amino acids: CASSLDGPYEQYF. The CDR3 coding sequence is TGCGCCAGCAGCCTGGACGGACCCTACGAGCAGTACTTC.

The table lists this clonotype with a few counts. The rearrangement joins TRBV6-1 to TRBJ2-7; D is undetermined. CDR1 is MNHNS, CDR2 SASEGT, per germline. The CDR3 contains 12 residues. V was clipped by 1 base and J by 5 bases, with 6 bases between them. CDR3 sequence: CASSEVGDEQYF. The CDR3 coding sequence is TGTGCCAGCAGTGAAGTTGGGGACGAGCAGTACTTC.

This clonotype showed up just a few times. The chain has TRBV4-1 and TRBJ1-4; 11 bases fit TRBD1. Germline CDR1 is MGHRA and CDR2 is YSYEKL. The CDR3 runs 18 residues. With 0 bases clipped from V and 5 bases from J, the junction kept 8 bases outside the gene matches. The CDR3 spells CASSQEAWTGGENEKLFF. In DNA form, the CDR3 reads TGCGCCAGCAGCCAAGAAGCCTGGACAGGGGGCGAGAATGAAAAACTGTTTTTT.

This clonotype was seen repeatedly, ten times or more. The chain is built from TRBV28 and TRBJ1-1, with 7 bases matching TRBD1. The CDR3 covers 14 residues. The germline V gene has CDR1 MDHEN and CDR2 SYDVKM. After removal of 5 bases from V and 1 base from J, the junction contained 4 bases not matched to a gene. CDR3 region: CASSASGGNTEAFF. CDR3 DNA sequence: TGTGCCAGCAGTGCATCAGGGGGGAACACTGAAGCTTTCTTT.

This clonotype was detected many times. This sequence joins TRBV7-2 and TRBJ1-2; perhaps TRBD1 as D (6 bases). The CDR3 extends over 14 amino acids. Looked up from germline, CDR1 is SGHTA and CDR2 is FQGNSA. V lost 5 bases to trimming and J lost 5 bases, with 15 bases between them. The CDR3 DNA reads TGTGCCAGCAGCCCCAGCAGGGACACATATGGCTACACCTTC. Its translation: CASSPSRDTYGYTF.

This clonotype showed up many times. The chain carries TRBV29-1 and TRBJ1-2, with 11 bases matching TRBD1. This CDR3 is 14 amino acids long. Losses at the gene ends were 7 bases for V and 4 bases for J; bases not matched to a gene: 8. The germline CDR1 and CDR2 sequences are SQVTM and ANQGSEA. The CDR3: CSASGTGGTYGYTF. As DNA, the CDR3 is TGCAGCGCTTCCGGGACAGGGGGAACCTATGGCTACACCTTC.

The V call is TRBV2, the J call TRBJ1-1, with no clear D. Germline V lookup: CDR1 SNHLY, CDR2 FYNNEI. The V gene lost 5 bases and the J gene lost 8 bases, with 12 bases spanning the gap. CDR3 length: 12 residues. CDR3 DNA sequence: TGTGCCAGCAGTTTTGGCCTGAAGGAAGCTTTCTTT. As protein: CASSFGLKEAFF.

This clonotype was seen ten or more times. The chain employs TRBV20-1 and TRBJ1-1; no clear D. Trimming removed 4 bases from V and 1 base from J, with 7 bases in between. Germline CDR1 and CDR2: DFQATT and SNEGSKA (reference sequence). CDR3 length: 12 residues. CDR3 amino acids: CSATTENTEAFF. Here the CDR3 DNA reads TGCAGTGCTACCACAGAGAACACTGAAGCTTTCTTT.

The sample holds many counts of this clonotype. CDR3 sequence (DNA): TGTGCCAGTAGTATTTCGACAGGGGGGTTCGCGAACACTGAAGCTTTCTTT. Its translation: CASSISTGGFANTEAFF. This chain joins TRBV19 and TRBJ1-1, with 9 bases identical to TRBD1. The V gene's germline CDR1 is LNHDA and CDR2 SQIVND (reference sequence). The CDR3 contains 17 residues. V shed 3 bases and J 1 base; nucleotides not matched to a gene: 9.

This chain joins TRBV7-2 and TRBJ2-5; no definite D call. Germline CDR1 and CDR2: SGHTA and FQGNSA. The CDR3 contains 13 residues. V shed 4 bases and J shed 2 bases, with 8 bases lying between them. In DNA, the CDR3 is TGTGCCAGCAGCTCCCAAAGTCAAGAGACCCAGTACTTC. It translates to CASSSQSQETQYF. Together with reference TRBV7-2 and TRBJ2-5, the CDR3 gives the full variable domain: GAGVSQSPSNKVTEKGKDVELRCDPISGHTALYWYRQSLGQGLEFLIYFQGNSAPDKSGLPSDRFSAERTGGSVSTLTIQRTQQEDSAVYLCASSSQSQETQYFGPGTRLLVL.

In its sample, this clonotype was seen many times. The J gene is TRBJ2-1, the V gene TRBV12-3 or TRBV12-4; possible D gene TRBD2, 6 bases. V lost 6 bases, J lost 5 bases, and 14 bases lay in between. This CDR3 spans 14 amino acids. Here the CDR3 reads CASSLDYLDNEQFF. CDR3 nucleotides: TGTGCCAGCAGCTTGGACTACCTGGACAATGAGCAGTTCTTC.